Shown below are 14 T cell receptor beta chains from a single sample sequenced in a study of CD8+CD57+ T cells in acquired aplastic anemia. TCR beta VDJ combinations and CDR3 sequences were profiled from genomic DNA. TCRdb re-called the reads with MiXCR, one entry per CDR3 protein. The table shows about 160,000 distinct CDR3 sequences, with around half occurring only once. In patients chosen for sequencing, flow cytometry had shown CD8+CD57+ cell expansion. The sample was sorted CD4+, CD8+, or CD8+CD57+ T cells (not recorded which) from PBMCs. The receptors here all came from a human donor with aplastic anemia.

V and J are TRBV10-3 and TRBJ1-2; 8 bases map to TRBD1. Germline V gene data show CDR1 as ENHRY and CDR2 as SYGVKD. The CDR3 loop spans 15 amino acids. V shed 2 bases, J shed 1 base, and the junction held 3 bases outside the gene matches. The CDR3 loop is CAISEGTGGNYGYTF. CDR3 in DNA: TGTGCCATCAGTGAGGGGACAGGTGGTAACTATGGCTACACCTTC.

V is TRBV20-1 and J is TRBJ2-3, with D hard to call. Germline CDR1 is DFQATT and CDR2 is SNEGSKA (reference sequence). V lost 3 bases and J lost 7, with 20 bases in between. CDR3 length: 15 residues. Here the CDR3 reads CSASPYISLVHTQYF. The CDR3 nucleotides read TGCAGTGCTAGTCCGTACATATCGTTAGTACATACGCAGTATTTT.

Only a few counts were recorded for this clonotype. The chain has TRBV30 and TRBJ1-1; tentatively, D is TRBD1 (6 bases). The CDR3 runs 13 residues. Deletions cut 3 bases from V and 10 bases from J, with 18 bases between. Germline loops: CDR1 GTSNPN, CDR2 SVGIG (reference sequence). The CDR3 DNA sequence: TGTGCCTGGAGGGGACAACTCTATTTGGGAGCTTTCTTT. Residues: CAWRGQLYLGAFF.

The V gene is TRBV20-1, the J gene TRBJ2-3; D gene uncertain. The length of the CDR3 is 12 residues. Germline V gene data show CDR1 as DFQATT and CDR2 as SNEGSKA (reference sequence). Trimming left V 6 bases short and J 6 bases short, with 13 bases between. The CDR3 region is CSATEVLDTQYF. The CDR3, as DNA: TGCAGTGCCACTGAGGTTTTGGATACGCAGTATTTT.

This clonotype was detected ten times or more. The genes are TRBV5-1 and TRBJ2-2; no firm D call. This CDR3 spans 15 amino acids. Germline values: CDR1 SGHRS, CDR2 YFSETQ. V lost 4 bases, J lost 4 bases, and 14 bases lay in between. The CDR3 region is CASSVQVPFTGELFF. DNA for the CDR3: TGCGCCAGCAGCGTACAAGTGCCGTTCACCGGGGAGCTGTTTTTT.

V is TRBV7-9 and J is TRBJ2-3, with D possibly being TRBD1 (5 bases). The CDR3 extends over 12 amino acids. V was cut by 3 bases and J by 6 bases, with 7 bases left in between. Germline V lookup: CDR1 SEHNR, CDR2 FQNEAQ (reference sequence). The CDR3 DNA reads TGTGCCAGCAGCTTTCCAGGGGATACGCAGTATTTT. Protein sequence: CASSFPGDTQYF.

The chain has TRBV4-3 and TRBJ2-1, with unresolved D. V gave up 0 bases and J gave up 9 bases, with 9 bases separating them. This CDR3 is built from 13 residues. Germline loops: CDR1 LGHNA, CDR2 YSLEER. CDR3 loop: CASSQDRAFEQFF. DNA of the CDR3: TGCGCCAGCAGCCAAGATAGAGCGTTTGAGCAGTTCTTC.

This clonotype has a handful of counts. The chain has TRBV6-1 and TRBJ2-1; 10 bases fit TRBD2. V lost 2 bases and J lost 7; bases outside the gene matches: 8. CDR3 length: 16 amino acids. Germline CDR1 reads MNHNS; CDR2 reads SASEGT. CDR3 sequence reads: CASSELLAGALNEQFF. The CDR3 DNA is TGTGCCAGCAGTGAATTGCTAGCGGGAGCGCTGAATGAGCAGTTCTTC.

This clonotype was counted only a few times. The J gene is TRBJ2-5, the V gene TRBV24-1, with 13 bases lining up with TRBD2. The CDR3 is made up of 17 amino acids. From germline, CDR1 is KGHDR and CDR2 SFDVKD. V trimming: 3 bases; J trimming: 5 bases; junction bases outside the gene matches: 8. The CDR3 nucleotides are TGTGCCACCAGTGATAACGGACTAGCGGGAGCAGGGGAGACCCAGTACTTC. It encodes CATSDNGLAGAGETQYF.

This clonotype was found a few times. The gene calls are TRBV24-1 and TRBJ1-3, with D maybe TRBD1 (6 bases). This CDR3 region has 17 residues. Germline CDR1 is KGHDR and CDR2 is SFDVKD. The germline V and J ends were trimmed by 3 bases and 0 bases, with 14 bases remaining between them. CDR3 nucleotide sequence: TGTGCCACCAGTGATCCCCCTGGACAGTCCTCTGGAAACACCATATATTTT. This gives the protein CATSDPPGQSSGNTIYF.

This clonotype was seen at least ten times. As DNA, the CDR3 is TGTGCCAGCAGCCAAGAACGGCGGGAGCAAGAGACCCAGTACTTC. This translates into CASSQERREQETQYF. The rearrangement joins TRBV3-1 to TRBJ2-5; 7 nucleotides align to TRBD2. The CDR3 spans 15 residues. The V segment lost 0 bases and the J segment 2 bases; nucleotides outside the gene matches: 3. Germline V gene data show CDR1 as LGHDT and CDR2 as YNNKEL (reference sequence).

J is TRBJ1-1 and V is TRBV20-1; a possible D gene is TRBD1 (6 bases). Trimming took off 3 bases at V and 0 bases at J, with 29 bases between the two ends. Germline CDR1 DFQATT, CDR2 SNEGSKA (reference sequence). The CDR3 extends over 20 amino acids. The CDR3 DNA reads as TGCAGTGCTAGGGCCCGTTCGGCGGACAGTCTCTTAAACATGAACACTGAAGCTTTCTTT. Translation gives CSARARSADSLLNMNTEAFF.

The V call is TRBV29-1, the J call TRBJ2-1; D not certain. This CDR3 region has 12 residues. CDR1 and CDR2 (germline): SQVTM, ANQGSEA. Deletions cut 7 bases from V and 0 bases from J, with 7 bases between. For the CDR3, the DNA is TGCAGCGGGAGAGGCTCCTACAATGAGCAGTTCTTC. Translating it yields CSGRGSYNEQFF.

V gene TRBV29-1 combines with J gene TRBJ2-3, with D possibly being TRBD1 or TRBD2 (5 bases each). Germline-derived CDR1 and CDR2 are SQVTM and ANQGSEA. V lost 6 bases, J lost 5 bases, and 15 bases lay in between. The CDR3 loop spans 13 amino acids. The CDR3 loop is CSVSRGLGDTQYF. The CDR3 DNA reads TGCAGCGTCTCGAGGGGTTTAGGAGATACGCAGTATTTT.